The sequence of this T cell receptor beta chain was determined in a study of CD8 T cells in Susac syndrome. V shed 2 bases, J shed 5 bases, and the junction held 7 bases outside the gene matches. CDR1 and CDR2 from the germline V gene are SGHVS and FQNEAQ. CDR3 length equals 16 residues. Random hexamers were used to reverse transcribe about 0.5 to 1 ug of RNA. The TCR beta CDR3 was amplified by immunoSEQ multiplex PCR across 54 Vbeta, 13 Jbeta. TCRdb itself ran the immunoSEQ multiplex PCR reads through MiXCR, one entry per CDR3 protein. There are approximately 190,000 distinct CDR3 sequences in the sample; 85% to 95% occur only once, and 0.16% lies in the top ten. Recently defined diagnostic criteria classed the Susac syndrome patients as definite or probable.

The sequence derives from a human donor with Susac syndrome. The specimen was CD8+ T cells from PBMCs. The J gene is TRBJ2-3, the V gene TRBV7-8, with 10 bases fitting TRBD2. CDR3 residues: CASSLKLAGVVDTQYF. The DNA for the CDR3 is TGTGCCAGCAGCTTAAAGCTAGCGGGGGTGGTAGATACGCAGTATTTT.